The rows below give T cell receptor beta chains drawn from one sample of a study of blood T cell repertoires in COVID-19. Here immunoSEQ multiplex PCR was the method, and the copy in TCRdb shows in-frame clones only, minus some. Of tens of thousands of clones in the sample, about 90% are singletons; the top ten hold around 15%. Sequencing input: peripheral blood. All receptors derive from a human donor with active COVID-19. The donor label of this sample is uncertain. The CDR3 runs from the conserved cysteine through the conserved F or W. The D gene is left open where the match is weak. Rows may omit the clone size; those that give it use once, few, many or a size class.

v_call	j_call	d_call	clone_size	cdr3_nt	cdr3_aa
TRBV21-1	TRBJ2-1	NA	NA	TGTGCCAGCAGCAAAGGGGTCAGGGGGTCCTACAATGAGCAGTTCTTC	CASSKGVRGSYNEQFF
TRBV19	TRBJ2-7	TRBD2	NA	TGTGCCAGTAGTATCCCGACTAGCGGGGGATACGAGCAGTACTTC	CASSIPTSGGYEQYF
TRBV6-5	TRBJ1-1	NA	NA	TGTGCCAGCAGTCGGACAGTGAACACTGAAGCTTTCTTT	CASSRTVNTEAFF
TRBV7-9	TRBJ1-2	NA	few	TGTGCCAGCAGCTCTCAGGGTGAAGGCTATGGCTACACCTTC	CASSSQGEGYGYTF
TRBV10-3	TRBJ1-2	NA	NA	TGTGCCATCAGTGAGGGGCAGAGCTATGGCTACACCTTC	CAISEGQSYGYTF
TRBV7-6	TRBJ1-1	TRBD1	NA	TGTGCCAGCAGCGCGACCACAGGGGGGTCGTTCACTGAAGCTTTCTTT	CASSATTGGSFTEAFF
TRBV5-1	TRBJ2-2	NA	NA	TGCGCCAGCAGCAAACAGGACACCGGGGAGCTGTTTTTT	CASSKQDTGELFF
TRBV19	TRBJ1-1	TRBD1	NA	TGTGCCAGTAGCCATACAGGGGGTTGGACTGAAGCTTTCTTT	CASSHTGGWTEAFF
TRBV7-2	TRBJ1-2	TRBD1	NA	TGTGCCAGCAGCTTGGGATGGGGACAGAACTATGGCTACACCTTC	CASSLGWGQNYGYTF
TRBV19	TRBJ1-5	TRBD1	NA	TGTGCCAGTAGTATGGCACAGGGGGAGAAACCGCAGCCCCAGCATTTT	CASSMAQGEKPQPQHF
TRBV6-6	TRBJ1-1	TRBD1	NA	TGTGCCAGCAGTCCGCATAGGGGACAGGGGGTCCCTGAAGCTTTCTTT	CASSPHRGQGVPEAFF
TRBV4-1	TRBJ2-1	TRBD1	once	TGCGCCAGCAGCTATGGGACAGCAAGAAATGAGCAGTTCTTC	CASSYGTARNEQFF
TRBV7-2	TRBJ2-3	NA	NA	TGTGCCAGCAGCATGGAGGGAACCACAGATACGCAGTATTTT	CASSMEGTTDTQYF
TRBV4-3	TRBJ2-2	NA	NA	TGCGCCAGCAGCCAAGGAGTCTTGAAAGCCGCCGGGGAGCTGTTTTTT	CASSQGVLKAAGELFF
TRBV29-1	TRBJ1-2	TRBD1	NA	TGCAGCGTTGACCCGACAGGGGACCTCTATGGCTACACCTTC	CSVDPTGDLYGYTF
TRBV7-2	TRBJ2-3	NA	NA	TGTGCCAGCAGCTTCCGAGTGACAGATACGCAGTATTTT	CASSFRVTDTQYF
TRBV7-2	TRBJ2-7	NA	NA	TGTGCCAGCAGCTTGGAGCAGGGGTCCTACGAGCAGTACTTC	CASSLEQGSYEQYF
TRBV5-6	TRBJ2-4	NA	NA	TGTGCCAGCACCAGAAGTTTCCCCACTATGATTCAGTACTTC	CASTRSFPTMIQYF
TRBV19	TRBJ2-1	TRBD2	NA	TGTGCCAGTAGTATAGATCAATCACTAGCGGGGGACTACAATGAGCAGTTCTTC	CASSIDQSLAGDYNEQFF
TRBV9	TRBJ2-5	TRBD2	NA	TGTGCCAGCAGCGTAGGGACTAGCGGACAAGAGACCCAGTACTTC	CASSVGTSGQETQYF
TRBV10-1	TRBJ1-1	TRBD1	few	TGCGCCAGCAGTGACCGACAGGGATCTGGAACGGACACTGAAGCTTTCTTT	CASSDRQGSGTDTEAFF
TRBV24-1	TRBJ2-5	TRBD1	NA	TGTGCCACCAGTGATTTGTGCCGGGACAGGAAGAAGACCCAGTACTTC	CATSDLCRDRKKTQYF
TRBV2	TRBJ2-3	TRBD1	NA	TGTGCCAGCAGCGGACAGGCGCCTAGCACAGATACGCAGTATTTT	CASSGQAPSTDTQYF
TRBV5-1	TRBJ1-2	NA	NA	TGCGCCAGCAGCTTGGCCGTCTACAACTATGGCTACACCTTC	CASSLAVYNYGYTF
TRBV18	TRBJ1-1	NA	NA	TGTGCCAGCTCACCGTCGGGAGACACTGAAGCTTTCTTT	CASSPSGDTEAFF
TRBV19	TRBJ2-7	NA	NA	TGTGCCAGTACCCTCCGATGGGGGGTAAGCGAGCAGTACTTC	CASTLRWGVSEQYF
TRBV6-6	TRBJ1-5	NA	NA	TGTGCCAGCAACATGGACATTAGCAATCAGCCCCAGCATTTT	CASNMDISNQPQHF
TRBV14	TRBJ2-2	NA	NA	TGTGCCAGCAGCCGACAAACGACAGTTACCGGGGAGCTGTTTTTT	CASSRQTTVTGELFF
TRBV6-4	TRBJ2-3	TRBD2	few	TGTGCCAGCAGTGACTCGACTAGCGGGGGGGCAGATACGCAGTATTTT	CASSDSTSGGADTQYF
TRBV7-2	TRBJ2-3	NA	NA	TGTGCCAGCAGCTTACTCACAGATACGCAGTATTTT	CASSLLTDTQYF
TRBV6-6	TRBJ1-1	NA	NA	TGTGCCAGCACCCCTGGGACACGGGGGAACACTGAAGCTTTCTTT	CASTPGTRGNTEAFF
TRBV7-9	TRBJ1-2	NA	NA	TGTGCCAGCAGCGAAAGACAGGCAGACTATGGCTACACCTTC	CASSERQADYGYTF
TRBV7-2	TRBJ1-3	NA	few	TGTGCCAGCAGCTCCCCCGGGTCCTCTGGAAACACCATATATTTT	CASSSPGSSGNTIYF
TRBV7-2	TRBJ1-4	NA	NA	TGTGCCAGCACCCCGACGTCGGGACTGACTAATGAAAAACTGTTTTTT	CASTPTSGLTNEKLFF
TRBV7-2	TRBJ2-3	TRBD1	NA	TGTGCCAGCAGCCGTACAGGGGGCACTAGCACAGATACGCAGTATTTT	CASSRTGGTSTDTQYF
TRBV18	TRBJ2-1	TRBD2	NA	TGTGCCAGCTCACCAACTACGGCGGGGGTCTTGAATGAGCAGTTCTTC	CASSPTTAGVLNEQFF
TRBV18	TRBJ2-3	NA	NA	TGTGCCAGCTCACCACCGACTGGCACAGATACGCAGTATTTT	CASSPPTGTDTQYF
TRBV28	TRBJ2-5	TRBD2	NA	TGTGCCGCCAGGGGCGGGGGGGAGGAGACCCAGTACTTC	CAARGGGEETQYF
TRBV24-1	TRBJ2-3	NA	NA	TGTGCCACCAGTGATGTCCCAGGGGCGCCGCAGTATTTT	CATSDVPGAPQYF
TRBV11-3	TRBJ1-1	NA	NA	TGTGCCAGCAGCTCCTCGGTGAACACTGAAGCTTTCTTT	CASSSSVNTEAFF
TRBV4-2	TRBJ1-5	NA	NA	TGTGCCAGCAGCCAAGAGAGCAGGGCCGGGCAGCCCCAGCATTTT	CASSQESRAGQPQHF
TRBV6-2/TRBV6-3	TRBJ2-4	NA	NA	TGTGCCAGCAGTTATCTCCCCGCCAGGGACTCTACCAAAAACATTCAGTACTTC	CASSYLPARDSTKNIQYF
TRBV2	TRBJ1-5	NA	NA	TGTGCCAGCAGGACAGCACCCACTCACAATCAGCCCCAGCATTTT	CASRTAPTHNQPQHF
TRBV7-9	TRBJ2-5	NA	NA	TGTGCCAGCAGCTTAGCGGCAGATAAAGAGACCCAGTACTTC	CASSLAADKETQYF
TRBV6-5	TRBJ2-2	TRBD2	NA	TGTGCCAGCAGTTACTCGCTGTGGACTAGCTCCGGGGAGCTGTTTTTT	CASSYSLWTSSGELFF
TRBV6-1	TRBJ2-1	NA	NA	TGTGCCAGCAGTGAAGCTTTAGCCCATGAGCAGTTCTTC	CASSEALAHEQFF
TRBV6-2/TRBV6-3	TRBJ1-5	NA	NA	TGTGCCAGCAGTTACCGGGGGTTCGGTCAGCCCCAGCATTTT	CASSYRGFGQPQHF
TRBV6-2/TRBV6-3	TRBJ2-2	TRBD2	NA	TGTGCCAGCAGCCCCTTGCGGGGGGGGACCGGGGAGCTGTTTTTT	CASSPLRGGTGELFF
TRBV5-6	TRBJ2-5	TRBD1	NA	TGTGCCAGCAGCCGATGGGACAGTAGTAAGACCCAGTACTTC	CASSRWDSSKTQYF
TRBV4-3	TRBJ2-7	TRBD1	NA	TGCGCCAGCAGTCCCGGGACAGGGTATCTATCCTACGAGCAGTACTTC	CASSPGTGYLSYEQYF
TRBV6-5	TRBJ2-1	NA	NA	TGTGCCAGCAGTTACTCGGCTTCCAGCTCCTACAATGAGCAGTTCTTC	CASSYSASSSYNEQFF
TRBV9	TRBJ2-7	TRBD2	NA	TGTGCCAGCAGCGTAGGAAGCGGGGGAGGAACCTACGAGCAGTACTTC	CASSVGSGGGTYEQYF
TRBV6-5	TRBJ2-7	NA	NA	TGTGCCAGCAGTCCCGCGGCGGGCTACGAGCAGTACTTC	CASSPAAGYEQYF
TRBV2	TRBJ2-1	TRBD2	NA	TGTGCCAGCACCCTAGCGGGGGGTTTCTACAATGAGCAGTTCTTC	CASTLAGGFYNEQFF
TRBV3-1/TRBV3-2	TRBJ2-5	TRBD2	NA	TGTGCCAGCAGCCAAGGGGTAGGAGCGGGGGAAGAGACCCAGTACTTC	CASSQGVGAGEETQYF